A selection of T cell receptor beta chains follows, all from one sample in a study of T-cell reconstitution after alpha-beta-depleted transplantation in children. TCRdb reprocessed the PCR reads via MiXCR and lists one record per CDR3 protein. The sample yields 130,000 or so distinct CDR3 sequences, about 9.5% seen once. The sequenced sample was PBMCs, mostly from graft donor cells, obtained 180 days after TCRalphabeta/CD19-depleted stem cell transplant. The source of these receptors is a girl less than two years old who had a stem cell transplant for combined immunodeficiency, so the T cells may come from the graft donor. Each CDR3 is given with its conserved first and last residue. The order of the fields is D gene, J gene, V gene, clone size, CDR3 DNA, CDR3 protein. D genes are given only for firm matches. Size is omitted from some rows. Given values are once, few, many or a class for expanded clones.

. TRBJ2-6 TRBV27 . TGTGCCAGCAGTTTCGGGACGTCCTCTGGGGCCAACGTCCTGACTTTC CASSFGTSSGANVLTF
. TRBJ2-3 TRBV6-1 . TGTGCCACAAGGAAGGGGGGGGTGGATACGCAGTATTTT CATRKGGVDTQYF
. TRBJ2-1 TRBV7-8 few TGTGCCAGCAGCTTAGCTCTTGACGGGGGGCCCAATGAGCAGTTCTTC CASSLALDGGPNEQFF
. TRBJ2-4 TRBV7-8 . TGTGCCAGCAGCGCTCTCCGGGACCCAAACATTCAGTACTTC CASSALRDPNIQYF
. TRBJ2-7 TRBV21-1 . TGTGCCAGCAGCAAAGTAGGACAGGGTAGGGACGAGCAGTACTTC CASSKVGQGRDEQYF
. TRBJ1-2 TRBV18 . TGTGCCAGCTCACCACAGCCAGGGCCGCTCCCCGATGGCTACACCTTC CASSPQPGPLPDGYTF
. TRBJ1-1 TRBV12-3/TRBV12-4 . TGTGCCAGCAGTTTAACGGGTAAAGCTTTCTTT CASSLTGKAFF
TRBD2 TRBJ2-7 TRBV5-1 . TGCGCCAGCAGCCCGGGACTAGCGGGAACGGACTACGAGCAGTACTTC CASSPGLAGTDYEQYF
. TRBJ2-3 TRBV7-2 . TGTGCCAGCAGTGCGGGACGACCTAGCACAGATATGCAGTATTTT CASSAGRPSTDMQYF
. TRBJ1-1 TRBV11-3 few TGTGCCAGCCGCGGCTGGAACACTGAAGCTTTCTTT CASRGWNTEAFF
TRBD2 TRBJ2-7 TRBV12-3/TRBV12-4 . TGTGCCAGCAGGTCGGGGGGGCGCGAGCAGTACTTC CASRSGGREQYF
TRBD1 TRBJ1-6 TRBV20-1 many TGCAGTGCTGAGGACAGGGAGAATTCACCCCTCCACTTT CSAEDRENSPLHF
. TRBJ1-1 TRBV5-1 . TGCGCCAGCAGCTTGGCCGTCAGGAGGAAGAACACTGAAGCTTTCTTT CASSLAVRRKNTEAFF
. TRBJ1-5 TRBV20-1 few TGCAGTGCTTCCCGGGACGGACATCAGCCCCAGCATTTT CSASRDGHQPQHF
. TRBJ2-5 TRBV7-6 . TGTGCCAGCAGCTCATTCGAATTCCAAGAGACCCAGTACTTC CASSSFEFQETQYF
. TRBJ2-7 TRBV12-3/TRBV12-4 . TGTGCCAGCAGTTTTCAGGTCTACGAGCAGTACTTC CASSFQVYEQYF
TRBD1 TRBJ1-4 TRBV20-1 . TGCAGTGCTACCAGGGGGCGCGGTGAAAAACTGTTTTTT CSATRGRGEKLFF
TRBD1 TRBJ2-1 TRBV5-6 . TGTGCCAGCAGCCCGACAGGGTGGAATGAGCAGTTCTTC CASSPTGWNEQFF
. TRBJ1-1 TRBV5-1 . TGCGCCAGCAGCTCCGGAAGGTCTGAAGCTTTCTTT CASSSGRSEAFF
. TRBJ1-6 TRBV5-5 few TGTGCCAGCAGCTTCCAAGAGAGTTCACCCCTCCACTTT CASSFQESSPLHF
TRBD2 TRBJ2-1 TRBV11-2 few TGTGCCAGCAGCCCCTATGTAGCGGGGGGGCGGCAGTTCTTC CASSPYVAGGRQFF
. TRBJ2-5 TRBV5-5 . TGTGCCAGCAGCTTGTGGGGACTTACGTACCAAGAGACCCAGTACTTC CASSLWGLTYQETQYF
TRBD2 TRBJ2-4 TRBV20-1 few TGCAGTGCGGAGCCGGGAGGGGCCAAAAACATTCAGTACTTC CSAEPGGAKNIQYF
TRBD1 TRBJ1-2 TRBV7-2 few TGTGCCAGCAGCTTAGACAGGGGGCTTGGCTACACCTTC CASSLDRGLGYTF
. TRBJ1-1 TRBV5-1 few TGCGCCAGCAGATCTCAGACAGTCAACACTGAAGCTTTCTTT CASRSQTVNTEAFF
. TRBJ2-2 TRBV12-3/TRBV12-4 few TGTGCCAGCAGTTTAGGGAACAGAAACACCGGGGAGCTGTTTTTT CASSLGNRNTGELFF
TRBD2 TRBJ2-2 TRBV3-1 few TGTGCCAGCAGCCAGGGACTAGCGGGTAACACCGGGGAGCTGTTTTTT CASSQGLAGNTGELFF
TRBD1 TRBJ2-4 TRBV5-6 . TGTGCCAGCAGCTTCGGCGGACAGGGAAACATTCAGTACTTC CASSFGGQGNIQYF
TRBD1 TRBJ2-7 TRBV7-6 . TGTGCCAGCAGCTTAGAACAGGGGGCCTACGAGCAGTACTTC CASSLEQGAYEQYF
TRBD1 TRBJ1-2 TRBV10-3 many TGTGCCATCAATCCGACAGGGGAAGCAATTGGCTACACCTTC CAINPTGEAIGYTF
TRBD1 TRBJ2-7 TRBV20-1 . TGCAGTGCTCGCACGCCTAGGGGGCCCGGCTACGAGCAGTACTTC CSARTPRGPGYEQYF
TRBD2 TRBJ2-1 TRBV20-1 many TGCAGTGCTGTTCATAGCGGGAATTCCCACAATGAGCAGTTCTTC CSAVHSGNSHNEQFF
TRBD1 TRBJ1-5 TRBV12-3/TRBV12-4 many TGTGCCAGCACCCAAGGGACAGTCAATCAGCCCCAGCATTTT CASTQGTVNQPQHF
. TRBJ2-7 TRBV20-1 . TGCAGTGTGTCACGAGAGGCGACCTACGAGCAGTACTTC CSVSREATYEQYF
TRBD2 TRBJ2-7 TRBV20-1 . TGCAGTGCTAGAGATGGGAGGGCCTCCTACGAGCAGTACTTC CSARDGRASYEQYF
. TRBJ2-6 TRBV11-2 few TGTGCCAGCAGCCGAGAGAACAGGGTTCTCTCTGGGGCCAACGTCCTGACTTTC CASSRENRVLSGANVLTF
. TRBJ2-5 TRBV20-1 few TGCAGTGCTAGAGTGCCGGGGAGGGAGACCCAGTACTTC CSARVPGRETQYF
TRBD2 TRBJ2-7 TRBV10-3 . TGTGCCATCAGCTCGACCTTTCTCGGGACTAGCGGGGTTGTTCGTCACGAGCAGTACTTC CAISSTFLGTSGVVRHEQYF
TRBD1 TRBJ2-6 TRBV10-3 few TGTGCCATCAGTGAGACCTGGACAGGAAGCTCTGGGGCCAACGTCCTGACTTTC CAISETWTGSSGANVLTF
. TRBJ2-5 TRBV20-1 . TGCAGTGCTAGAGAGCCGATTCAAGAGACCCAGTACTTC CSAREPIQETQYF
. TRBJ1-5 TRBV12-3/TRBV12-4 few TGTGCCAGTCAGGTAGATGGGGTGGCCAATCAGCCCCAGCATTTT CASQVDGVANQPQHF
. TRBJ2-4 TRBV10-3 . TGTGCCATCACGCGAGGGTCCCCAATAGGCCCACCCTTAGCCAAAAACATTCAGTACTTC CAITRGSPIGPPLAKNIQYF
. TRBJ2-3 TRBV5-1 few TGCGCCAGCAGCTTCGGCAGCTTGGAAGATACGCAGTATTTT CASSFGSLEDTQYF
TRBD2 TRBJ2-3 TRBV20-1 . TGCAGTGCTAGAGATCCCCGGGGGGGTACAGATACGCAGTATTTT CSARDPRGGTDTQYF
. TRBJ2-3 TRBV7-2 medium-sized TGTGCCAGCAGCTTAGGGAGGGTCCTAGATTCGTATACGCAGTATTTT CASSLGRVLDSYTQYF
. TRBJ2-5 TRBV5-4 few TGTGCCAGCAGCTTGAGGGAGCAAGAGACCCAGTACTTC CASSLREQETQYF
TRBD1 TRBJ2-5 TRBV5-1 . TGCGCCAGCAGCTTGACAGGGGACGTCGAGACCCAGTACTTC CASSLTGDVETQYF
TRBD2 TRBJ2-7 TRBV20-1 . TGCAGTGCTAGTGGGACTAGCGGGAGGTTATACGAGCAGTACTTC CSASGTSGRLYEQYF
TRBD2 TRBJ2-7 TRBV5-1 many TGCGCCAGCAGCTTACGGACTAGCGGGAGGGGCTACGAGCAGTACTTC CASSLRTSGRGYEQYF
. TRBJ1-1 TRBV11-2 few TGTGCCAGCAGCTTGAGAGCAGGCGAAGCCCCCTCAACAGGAGAAGCTTTCTTT CASSLRAGEAPSTGEAFF
. TRBJ1-4 TRBV12-3/TRBV12-4 . TGTGCCAGCAGTCCCCGGTGGGACTCAAATGAAAAACTGTTTTTT CASSPRWDSNEKLFF
. TRBJ1-2 TRBV6-5 . TGTGCCAGCAGTTTCCTGATTGCGGATGGCTACACCTTC CASSFLIADGYTF
TRBD2 TRBJ2-7 TRBV20-1 . TGCAGTGCTCCGGGGGGTGGATCCTACGAGCAGTACTTC CSAPGGGSYEQYF
. TRBJ2-7 TRBV6-5 few TGTGCCAGCAGTTACGCGCAGGGAAGAGGCTACGAGCAGTACTTC CASSYAQGRGYEQYF
. TRBJ2-3 TRBV12-3/TRBV12-4 . TGTGCCAGCAGTTTCGAGCGGACCAGGACAGATACGCAGTATTTT CASSFERTRTDTQYF
. TRBJ1-1 TRBV20-1 . TGCAGTGCTGTACGTGGACGTTCGAACACTGAAGCTTTCTTT CSAVRGRSNTEAFF
TRBD1 TRBJ2-1 TRBV12-3/TRBV12-4 few TGTGCCAGCAGTTTCGGGACAGGCCTATACAATGAGCAGTTCTTC CASSFGTGLYNEQFF